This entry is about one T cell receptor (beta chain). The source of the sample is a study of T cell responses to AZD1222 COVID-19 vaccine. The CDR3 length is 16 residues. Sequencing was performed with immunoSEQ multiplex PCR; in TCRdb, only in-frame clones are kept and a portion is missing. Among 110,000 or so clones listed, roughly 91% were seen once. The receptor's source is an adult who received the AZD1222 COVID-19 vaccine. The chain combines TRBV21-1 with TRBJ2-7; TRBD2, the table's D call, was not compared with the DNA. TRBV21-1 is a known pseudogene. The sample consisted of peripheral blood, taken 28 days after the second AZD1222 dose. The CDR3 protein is CASSKDVGQRTVEQYF. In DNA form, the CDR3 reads TGTGCCAGCAGCAAAGACGTAGGCCAGCGGACCGTCGAGCAGTACTTC.